This T cell receptor beta chain came from a study of beta chain features in type 1 diabetes. Broader study findings: Across all four CD4+ subsets, people with type 1 diabetes showed modestly shorter TCRB CDR3s.

This clone was found a few times. What it recognizes is unknown. The CDR3 sequence is 13 residues long. V lost 2 bases and J 3 bases, leaving 10 bases between the germline ends. Germline V lookup: CDR1 SQVTM, CDR2 ANQGSEA. Every bit of the isolated RNA underwent reverse transcription, so sequencing read expressed TCRB transcripts. Libraries were prepared by immunoSEQ multiplex PCR; TCRdb keeps only in-frame clonotypes and omits some of them. The sample records 640,000 or so clones, around an eighth being singletons. The chain carries TRBV29-1 and TRBJ1-1; D gene unclear. Sequenced sample: naive CD4+ T cells from blood. The sequence was collected from a man aged 18 to 35 with type 1 diabetes. The CDR3 reads CSVESGWDTEAFF. The DNA of the CDR3 is TGCAGCGTTGAATCGGGGTGGGACACTGAAGCTTTCTTT.